This is a list of T cell receptor beta chains from one sample in a study of blood T cell repertoires in COVID-19. Using immunoSEQ multiplex PCR, the repertoire was profiled, and TCRdb retains in-frame clones only, with some absent. The table shows tens of thousands of clones, with 77% occurring only once. The sequenced material came from peripheral blood. These receptors came from a human donor in a cohort sampled during active COVID-19. Both conserved end residues are part of each CDR3. The D gene is left open where the match is weak.

D gene	V gene	J gene	CDR3 protein	CDR3 DNA
.	TRBV10-3	TRBJ1-4	CASAAGDEKLFF	TGTGCCTCCGCTGCAGGGGATGAAAAACTGTTTTTT
TRBD1	TRBV19	TRBJ1-6	CASSSLEGARGNSPLHF	TGTGCCAGTAGTTCACTCGAGGGGGCGCGGGGTAATTCACCCCTCCACTTT
TRBD1	TRBV7-2	TRBJ1-6	CASSLQGALGNSPLHF	TGTGCCAGCAGCTTACAGGGGGCGCTTGGTAATTCACCCCTCCACTTT
.	TRBV6-1	TRBJ2-6	CASSEEHYSGANVLTF	TGTGCCAGCAGTGAGGAACACTACTCTGGGGCCAACGTCCTGACTTTC
TRBD1	TRBV5-4	TRBJ2-7	CASSLAGTGGREQYF	TGTGCCAGCAGCTTGGCCGGGACAGGGGGACGGGAGCAGTACTTC
.	TRBV6-5	TRBJ1-1	CASSYSGQYFGKAFF	.
.	TRBV5-1	TRBJ2-7	CASSLGESLVDEQYF	TGCGCCAGCAGCTTGGGTGAGTCTCTAGTCGACGAGCAGTACTTC
.	TRBV4-2	TRBJ2-2	CASSQVLVGAGELFF	TGTGCCAGCAGCCAAGTCCTGGTGGGAGCCGGGGAGCTGTTTTTT
TRBD1	TRBV6-5	TRBJ2-2	CASRQGGTGELFF	TGTGCCAGCCGACAGGGTGGCACCGGGGAGCTGTTTTTT
TRBD2	TRBV3-1/TRBV3-2	TRBJ2-5	CASSPGLAGETQYF	TGTGCCAGCAGCCCGGGGCTAGCGGGAGAGACCCAGTACTTC
.	TRBV9	TRBJ2-7	CASSPRWGPSGEQYF	TGTGCCAGCAGCCCACGTTGGGGTCCCTCAGGGGAGCAGTACTTC
TRBD1	TRBV2	TRBJ1-6	CASSVNRGSPLHF	TGTGCCAGCAGTGTTAACAGGGGATCACCCCTCCACTTT
.	TRBV6-2/TRBV6-3	TRBJ1-5	CASSYKGELRPQHF	TGTGCCAGCAGTTATAAGGGGGAGTTACGGCCCCAGCATTTT
.	TRBV10-3	TRBJ1-2	CAISEVSGNGYTF	TGTGCCATCAGTGAGGTATCGGGGAACGGCTACACCTTC
.	TRBV5-1	TRBJ1-1	CASSFTGIGNTEAFF	TGCGCCAGCAGCTTCACAGGGATAGGGAACACTGAAGCTTTCTTT